This T cell receptor (beta chain) was sequenced for a study of cytomegalovirus exposure and HLA in healthy donors. Trimming left V 0 bases short and J 5 bases short, with 10 bases between. This CDR3 has 14 residues. Germline CDR1 GTSNPN, CDR2 SVGIG (reference sequence). The study's findings and limits: In vitro experiments confirmed that a few CMV-associated chains were specific for CMV antigens. Associated with cytomegalovirus, according to the listing, were 150 to 200 TCR beta chains.

Comment on this clone: Its matching antigen is unknown.

The donors were part of the validation cohort, which consisted of roughly 120 subjects and was separate from the first cohort of 666 subjects. Sequencing was performed with immunoSEQ multiplex PCR; in TCRdb, only in-frame clones are kept and a portion is missing. The sample contains 80,000 to 100,000 clones, approximately 91% of which appear only once. The sequence derives from a man aged 25 to 40 in good health and CMV-seronegative. The chain has TRBV30 and TRBJ1-4; a possible D gene is TRBD1 (5 bases). Sequenced input: PBMCs. CDR3 nucleotide sequence: TGTGCCTGGAGTGTTTGGGGCTTAAATGAAAAACTGTTTTTT. Amino acid sequence: CAWSVWGLNEKLFF.